The next 5 T cell receptor beta chains were all read from a single sample in a study of blood T cell repertoires in COVID-19. Using immunoSEQ multiplex PCR, the repertoire was profiled, and TCRdb retains in-frame clones only, with some absent. Of just over 95,000 clones in the sample, about nine tenths were seen once. Sequenced: peripheral blood. These TCRs come from a man aged 50-60 years with acute or convalescent COVID-19.

The rearrangement uses TRBV6-5 and TRBJ1-2; TRBD1 agrees at 8 bases. Germline V gene lookup returns CDR1 MNHEY and CDR2 SVGAGI. After removal of 8 bases from V and 0 bases from J, the junction contained 5 bases not matched to a gene. This CDR3 has 14 residues. In DNA, the CDR3 is TGTGCCAGCTATAGGACAGGGCCTAACTATGGCTACACCTTC. This gives the protein CASYRTGPNYGYTF.

The J gene is TRBJ1-1, the V gene TRBV6-5; TRBD1 is a possible D gene (5 bases). Trimming pared 6 bases from V and 6 bases from J, leaving 17 bases between. The CDR3 sequence is 14 residues long. Germline CDR1 and CDR2: MNHEY and SVGAGI. Here the CDR3 reads CASRTFRTSPEAFF. CDR3 nucleotides: TGTGCCAGCAGAACCTTCCGGACATCCCCTGAAGCTTTCTTT.

This rearrangement joins TRBV10-3 to TRBJ2-3, with 7 bases identical to TRBD2. CDR1 and CDR2 (germline): ENHRY, SYGVKD. The CDR3 runs 16 residues. V shed 8 bases and J 4 bases; nucleotides not matched to a gene: 15. The CDR3 is CAIQSTSLGGPDTQYF. The CDR3 DNA reads as TGTGCCATCCAATCGACTAGCCTGGGAGGACCAGATACGCAGTATTTT.

V gene TRBV7-2 combines with J gene TRBJ2-7; 12 bases match TRBD2. The CDR3 has 15 amino acids. J lost 3 bases, V lost 5 bases, and 5 bases had no gene match. Germline CDR1 is SGHTA and CDR2 is FQGNSA. The CDR3 loop is CASSPRTSGIYEQYF. CDR3 nucleotide sequence: TGTGCCAGCAGCCCGAGGACTAGCGGGATCTACGAGCAGTACTTC.

The V and J genes are TRBV18 and TRBJ2-3; 7 nucleotides line up with TRBD1. Losses at the gene ends were 4 bases for V and 2 bases for J; bases not matched to a gene: 3. Germline assignment: CDR1 KGHSH and CDR2 LQKENI. The CDR3 loop spans 14 amino acids. CDR3 DNA sequence: TGTGCCAGCTCACGGACAGGATACACAGATACGCAGTATTTT. Protein sequence: CASSRTGYTDTQYF.